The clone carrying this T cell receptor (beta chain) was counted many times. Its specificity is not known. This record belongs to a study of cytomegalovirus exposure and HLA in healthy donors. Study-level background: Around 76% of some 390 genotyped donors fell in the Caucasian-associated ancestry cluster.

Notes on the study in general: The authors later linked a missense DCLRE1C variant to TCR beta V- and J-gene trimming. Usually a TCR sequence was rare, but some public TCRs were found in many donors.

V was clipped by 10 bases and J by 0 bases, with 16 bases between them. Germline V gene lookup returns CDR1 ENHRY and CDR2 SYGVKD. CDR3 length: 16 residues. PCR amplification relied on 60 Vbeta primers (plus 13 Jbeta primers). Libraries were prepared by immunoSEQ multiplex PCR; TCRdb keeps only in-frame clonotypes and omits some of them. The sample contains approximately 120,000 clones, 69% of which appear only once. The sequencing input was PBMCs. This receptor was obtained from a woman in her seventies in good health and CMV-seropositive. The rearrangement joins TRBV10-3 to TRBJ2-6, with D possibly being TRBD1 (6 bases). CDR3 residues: CATSTGRTSGANVLTF. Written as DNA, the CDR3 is TGTGCCACCTCGACAGGACGTACCTCTGGGGCCAACGTCCTGACTTTC.